The clone carrying this TCR beta chain came up a few times. Clones were sequenced by immunoSEQ multiplex PCR, and TCRdb holds only the in-frame ones, with some missing. The table has about 110,000 clones, roughly 84% seen once. The data were taken from a study of blood T cell repertoires in COVID-19. Study as a whole: The cDNA or gDNA used as material had been derived from T cells, B-cell-depleted T cells, or PBMCs.

This receptor was taken from a man in his forties or fifties with acute or convalescent COVID-19. Material for sequencing was peripheral blood.

Here the CDR3 reads CASSDQQGSPLHF. The CDR3, as DNA: TGTGCCAGCAGTGACCAACAGGGATCACCCCTCCACTTT. V usage is TRBV6-4 and J usage is TRBJ1-6; possible D gene TRBD1, 6 bases. CDR1 is MRHNA and CDR2 is SNTAGT in the germline V gene. The CDR3 covers 13 residues. V dropped 2 bases and J dropped 10 bases, with 9 bases sitting between them.